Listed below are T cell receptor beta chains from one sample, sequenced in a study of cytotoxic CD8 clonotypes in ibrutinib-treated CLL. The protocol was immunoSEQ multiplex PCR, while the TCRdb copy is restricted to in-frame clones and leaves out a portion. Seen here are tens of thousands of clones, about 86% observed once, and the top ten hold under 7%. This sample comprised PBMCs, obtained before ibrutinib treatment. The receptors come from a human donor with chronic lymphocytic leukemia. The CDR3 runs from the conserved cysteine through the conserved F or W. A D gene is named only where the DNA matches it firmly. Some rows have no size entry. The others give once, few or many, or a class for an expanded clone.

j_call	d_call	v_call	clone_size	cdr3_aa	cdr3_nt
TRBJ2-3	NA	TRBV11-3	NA	CASSPGAVSDTQYF	TGTGCCAGCAGCCCGGGAGCGGTATCAGATACGCAGTATTTT
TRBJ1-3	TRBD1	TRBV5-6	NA	CASSLGTGGIGSGNTIYF	TGTGCCAGCAGCTTGGGGACAGGGGGCATTGGCTCTGGAAACACCATATATTTT
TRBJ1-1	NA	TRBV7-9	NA	CASSSDPGRPNTEAFF	TGTGCCAGCAGCTCCGATCCGGGACGACCGAACACTGAAGCTTTCTTT
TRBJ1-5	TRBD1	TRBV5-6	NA	CASSLGQDYQPQHF	TGTGCCAGCAGCCTTGGACAGGATTATCAGCCCCAGCATTTT
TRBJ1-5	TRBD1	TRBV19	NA	CASSRKGQGDQPQHF	TGTGCCAGTAGCCGTAAGGGACAGGGTGATCAGCCCCAGCATTTT
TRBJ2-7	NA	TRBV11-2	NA	CASSALGGTSYEQYF	TGTGCCAGCAGCGCACTCGGGGGCACATCCTACGAGCAGTACTTC
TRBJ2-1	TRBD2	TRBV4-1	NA	CASSSPGLAFNEQFF	TGCGCCAGCAGCTCTCCGGGACTAGCGTTCAATGAGCAGTTCTTC
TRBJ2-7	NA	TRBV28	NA	CASSWATTTGEQYF	TGTGCCAGCAGTTGGGCCACTACTACGGGAGAGCAGTACTTC
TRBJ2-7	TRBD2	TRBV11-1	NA	CASSRTSGAYEQYF	TGTGCCAGCAGCCGGACTAGCGGGGCCTACGAGCAGTACTTC
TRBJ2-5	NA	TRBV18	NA	CASSPFLQETQYF	TGTGCCAGCTCACCATTTTTACAGGAGACCCAGTACTTC
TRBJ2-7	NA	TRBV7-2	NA	CASSVAIYEQYF	TGTGCCAGCAGCGTGGCTATCTACGAGCAGTACTTC
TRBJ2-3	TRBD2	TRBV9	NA	CASSVAGGSTDTQYF	TGTGCCAGCAGCGTAGCGGGAGGGAGCACAGATACGCAGTATTTT
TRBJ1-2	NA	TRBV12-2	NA	CASRLEAFNYGYTF	TGTGCAAGTCGCTTAGAGGCATTTAACTATGGCTACACCTTC
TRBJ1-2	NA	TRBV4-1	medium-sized	CASSQATGTRYGYTF	TGCGCCAGCAGCCAGGCCACCGGGACGAGGTATGGCTACACCTTC
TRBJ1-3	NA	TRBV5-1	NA	CASSLGGENTIYF	TGCGCCAGCAGCTTGGGGGGAGAAAACACCATATATTTT
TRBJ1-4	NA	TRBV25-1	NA	CASIGPNEKLFF	TGTGCCAGCATAGGACCCAATGAAAAACTGTTTTTT
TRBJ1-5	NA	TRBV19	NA	CASSTTPRQDRRQPQHF	TGTGCCAGTAGTACGACCCCCAGACAGGATAGGCGCCAGCCCCAGCATTTT
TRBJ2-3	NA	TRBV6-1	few	CASSEAGGTGSDTQYF	TGTGCCAGCAGTGAAGCGGGCGGGACGGGAAGCGATACGCAGTATTTT
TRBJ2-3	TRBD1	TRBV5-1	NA	CASGPGQGRRADTQYF	TGCGCCAGCGGACCGGGACAGGGCCGAAGGGCAGATACGCAGTATTTT
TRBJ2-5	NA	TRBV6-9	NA	CASSYTGRARETQYF	TGTGCCAGCAGTTATACTGGCAGGGCAAGAGAGACCCAGTACTTC
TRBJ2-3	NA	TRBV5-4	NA	CASSLEPATDTQYF	TGTGCCAGCAGCTTGGAACCGGCTACAGATACGCAGTATTTT
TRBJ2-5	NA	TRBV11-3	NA	CASSLVQETQYF	TGTGCCAGCAGCTTAGTGCAAGAGACCCAGTACTTC
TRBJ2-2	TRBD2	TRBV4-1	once	CASSRLAGVGRTGELFF	TGCGCCAGCAGCCGACTAGCGGGAGTGGGTAGGACCGGGGAGCTGTTTTTT
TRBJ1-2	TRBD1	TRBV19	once	CAGRGTGDYNGYTF	TGTGCCGGGCGGGGCACAGGGGATTACAATGGCTACACCTTC
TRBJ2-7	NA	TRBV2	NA	CASSVRQVSSYEQYF	TGTGCCAGCAGTGTCAGACAGGTCAGCTCCTACGAGCAGTACTTC
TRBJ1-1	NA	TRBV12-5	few	CASGLVQWWLFSRTEAFF	TGTGCTAGTGGTTTGGTACAATGGTGGTTGTTCAGTCGGACTGAAGCTTTCTTT
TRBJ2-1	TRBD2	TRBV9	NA	CASSPRLAEYNEQFF	TGTGCCAGCAGCCCCAGACTAGCGGAGTACAATGAGCAGTTCTTC
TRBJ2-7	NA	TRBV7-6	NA	CASSLESSYEQYF	TGTGCCAGCAGCTTAGAGAGTAGCTACGAGCAGTACTTC
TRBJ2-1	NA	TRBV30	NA	CAWSLKRDFKVEQFF	TGTGCCTGGAGTCTCAAGAGGGACTTCAAAGTCGAGCAGTTCTTC
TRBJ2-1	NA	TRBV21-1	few	CASSKYARNNEQFF	TGTGCCAGCAGCAAATATGCGCGAAACAATGAGCAGTTCTTC
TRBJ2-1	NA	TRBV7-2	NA	CASSLLNEQFF	TGTGCCAGCAGCTTACTCAATGAGCAGTTCTTC
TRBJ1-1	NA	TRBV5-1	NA	CASSSLTGFDTEAFF	TGCGCCAGCAGCTCGCTCACAGGGTTTGACACTGAAGCTTTCTTT
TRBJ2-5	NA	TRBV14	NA	CASSQERSGETQYF	TGTGCCAGCAGCCAAGAGAGGAGCGGAGAGACCCAGTACTTC
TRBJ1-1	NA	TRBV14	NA	CASSQYRVFTEAFF	TGTGCCAGCAGCCAGTATAGGGTTTTCACTGAAGCTTTCTTT
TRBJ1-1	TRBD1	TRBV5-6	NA	CASSFPGRGTEAFF	TGTGCCAGCAGCTTTCCAGGCAGGGGGACTGAAGCTTTCTTT
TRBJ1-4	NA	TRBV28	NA	CASSSDKGGNEKLFF	TGTGCCAGCAGTTCCGACAAGGGCGGTAATGAAAAACTGTTTTTT
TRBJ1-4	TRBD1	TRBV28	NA	CASTDRDLSNEKLFF	TGTGCCAGCACCGACAGGGATCTTTCCAATGAAAAACTGTTTTTT
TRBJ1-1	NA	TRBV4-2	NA	CASSQGGEETEAFF	TGTGCCAGCAGCCAAGGGGGGGAGGAGACTGAAGCTTTCTTT
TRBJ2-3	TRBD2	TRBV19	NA	CASSSKAGGNMNTQYF	TGTGCCAGTAGCAGCAAAGCGGGAGGAAACATGAATACGCAGTATTTT
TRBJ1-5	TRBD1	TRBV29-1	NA	CSVVGQGANQPQHF	TGCAGCGTTGTGGGACAGGGGGCCAATCAGCCCCAGCATTTT
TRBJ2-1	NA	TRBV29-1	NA	CSVSGGLNEQFF	TGCAGCGTATCAGGGGGACTGAATGAGCAGTTCTTC
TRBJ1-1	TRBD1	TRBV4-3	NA	CASSQRSRDRGTEAFF	TGCGCCAGCAGCCAACGTAGCCGGGACAGGGGTACTGAAGCTTTCTTT
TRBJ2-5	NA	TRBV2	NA	CASSEGPTGTQYF	TGTGCCAGCAGTGAAGGACCCACCGGGACCCAGTACTTC
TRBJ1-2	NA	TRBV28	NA	CASREVGGDYGYTF	TGTGCCAGCAGAGAGGTGGGGGGCGACTATGGCTACACCTTC
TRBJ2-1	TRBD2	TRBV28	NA	CASSSSGSRDNEQFF	TGTGCCAGCAGTTCTAGCGGGAGTAGGGACAATGAGCAGTTCTTC
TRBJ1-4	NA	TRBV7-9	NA	CASGSYEKLFF	TGTGCCAGTGGGAGTTACGAAAAACTGTTTTTT
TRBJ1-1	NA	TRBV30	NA	CAWSAGGSPPEAFF	TGTGCCTGGAGTGCCGGTGGTTCGCCCCCAGAAGCTTTCTTT
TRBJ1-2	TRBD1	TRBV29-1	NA	CSVSEAGDSPNTF	TGCAGCGTCAGCGAAGCGGGGGACAGCCCTAACACCTTC
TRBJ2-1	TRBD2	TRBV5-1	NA	CASSLDGLAGYNEQFF	TGCGCCAGCAGCCTAGACGGACTAGCGGGATATAATGAGCAGTTCTTC
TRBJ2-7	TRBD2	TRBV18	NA	CASSPVTSGSYEQYF	TGTGCCAGCTCACCAGTGACTAGCGGGAGCTACGAGCAGTACTTC
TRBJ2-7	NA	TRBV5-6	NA	CASSLAAAYEQYF	TGTGCCAGCAGCTTGGCAGCCGCGTACGAGCAGTACTTC
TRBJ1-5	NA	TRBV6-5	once	CASSPYSKNQPQHF	TGTGCCAGCAGTCCATACAGCAAAAATCAGCCCCAGCATTTT
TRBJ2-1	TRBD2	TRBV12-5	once	CASGLVAGGPGEQFF	TGTGCTAGTGGTTTGGTAGCGGGAGGGCCTGGTGAGCAGTTCTTC
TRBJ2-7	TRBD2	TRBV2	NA	CASTDHGAGEIPHWYEQYF	TGTGCCAGCACAGATCATGGGGCGGGAGAGATCCCCCATTGGTACGAGCAGTACTTC
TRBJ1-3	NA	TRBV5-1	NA	CASSTGLGNTIYF	TGCGCCAGCAGCACAGGGCTCGGAAACACCATATATTTT